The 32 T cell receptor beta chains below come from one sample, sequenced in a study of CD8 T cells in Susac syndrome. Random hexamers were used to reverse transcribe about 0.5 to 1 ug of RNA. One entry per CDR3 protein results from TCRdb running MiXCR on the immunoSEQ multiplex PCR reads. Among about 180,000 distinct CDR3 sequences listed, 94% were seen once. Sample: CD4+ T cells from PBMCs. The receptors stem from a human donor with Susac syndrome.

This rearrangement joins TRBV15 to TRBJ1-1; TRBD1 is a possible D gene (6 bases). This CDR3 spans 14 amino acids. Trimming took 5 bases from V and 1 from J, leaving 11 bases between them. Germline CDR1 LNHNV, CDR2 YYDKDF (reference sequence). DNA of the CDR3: TGTGCCACCAGCGGCCGGGGGCGGAACACTGAAGCTTTCTTT. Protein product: CATSGRGRNTEAFF.

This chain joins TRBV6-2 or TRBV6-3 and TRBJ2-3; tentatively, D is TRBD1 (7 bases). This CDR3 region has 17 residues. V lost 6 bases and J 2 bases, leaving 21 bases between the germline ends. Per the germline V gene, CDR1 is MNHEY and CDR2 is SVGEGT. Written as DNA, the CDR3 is TGTGCCAGCAGGAATCAGGGGGGCGGCCGCGACACAGATACGCAGTATTTT. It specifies CASRNQGGGRDTDTQYF.

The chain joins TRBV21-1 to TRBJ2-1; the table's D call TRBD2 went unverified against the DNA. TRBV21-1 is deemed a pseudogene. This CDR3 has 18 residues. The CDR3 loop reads CASSNPDRTSGEDNEQFF. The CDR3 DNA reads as TGTGCCAGCAGCAACCCAGACAGAACTAGCGGGGAGGACAATGAGCAGTTCTTC.

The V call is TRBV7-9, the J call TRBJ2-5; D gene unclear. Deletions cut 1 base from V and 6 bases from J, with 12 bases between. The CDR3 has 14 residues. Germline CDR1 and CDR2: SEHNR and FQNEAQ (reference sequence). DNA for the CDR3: TGTGCCAGCAGCTTAGAGGATCGGGCGCAGACCCAGTACTTC. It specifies CASSLEDRAQTQYF.

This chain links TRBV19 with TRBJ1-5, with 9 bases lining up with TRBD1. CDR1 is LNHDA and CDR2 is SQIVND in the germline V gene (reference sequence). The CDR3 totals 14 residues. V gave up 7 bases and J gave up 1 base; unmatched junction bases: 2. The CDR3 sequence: CASNTGGSNQPQHF. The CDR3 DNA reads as TGTGCCAGTAACACAGGGGGCAGCAATCAGCCCCAGCATTTT.

DNA of the CDR3: TGCGCCAGCAGCCAAAGCCCCACAGGGAGGGAGCCTTCGGTGCAGTACTTC. Translated, it gives CASSQSPTGREPSVQYF. The gene calls are TRBV4-3 and TRBJ2-7, with TRBD2 as a possible D gene (7 bases). The V gene's germline CDR1 is LGHNA and CDR2 YSLEER. This CDR3 has 17 amino acids. V lost 2 bases, J lost 9 bases, and 26 bases lay in between.

CDR3 in DNA: TGTGCCAGTAGTATCACAGGGGGGTCCTACGAGCAGTACTTC. This codes for CASSITGGSYEQYF. The chain has TRBV19 and TRBJ2-7; 8 bases align to TRBD1. Germline CDR1 is LNHDA and CDR2 is SQIVND (reference sequence). CDR3 length equals 14 residues. V was clipped by 3 bases and J by 1 base; unmatched bases: 2.

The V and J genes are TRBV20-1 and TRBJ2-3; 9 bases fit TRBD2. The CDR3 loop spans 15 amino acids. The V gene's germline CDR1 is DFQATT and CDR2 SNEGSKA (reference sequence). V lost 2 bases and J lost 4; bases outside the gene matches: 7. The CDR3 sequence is CSARRPSGAPDTQYF. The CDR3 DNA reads TGCAGTGCTAGAAGACCTAGCGGGGCCCCAGATACGCAGTATTTT.

The CDR3: CAGRKTSGGTDTQYF. As DNA, the CDR3 is TGTGCCGGTAGGAAAACTAGCGGGGGCACAGATACGCAGTATTTT. The chain uses TRBV7-2 and TRBJ2-3; 10 positions agree with TRBD2. The germline V gene has CDR1 SGHTA and CDR2 FQGNSA. The V segment lost 11 bases and the J segment 1 base; nucleotides outside the gene matches: 9. This CDR3 region has 15 residues.

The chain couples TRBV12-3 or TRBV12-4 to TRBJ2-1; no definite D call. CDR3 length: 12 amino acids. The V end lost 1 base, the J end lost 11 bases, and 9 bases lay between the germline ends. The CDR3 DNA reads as TGTGCCAGCAGTTTAGAGGTTATGAAGCAGTTCTTC. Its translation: CASSLEVMKQFF.

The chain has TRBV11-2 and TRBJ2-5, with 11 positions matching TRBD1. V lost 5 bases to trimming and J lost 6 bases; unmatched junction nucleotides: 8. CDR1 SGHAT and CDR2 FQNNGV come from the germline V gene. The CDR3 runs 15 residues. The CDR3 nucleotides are TGTGCCAGCAGCGTGGGGACAGGGGGTTTGAAGACCCAGTACTTC. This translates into CASSVGTGGLKTQYF.

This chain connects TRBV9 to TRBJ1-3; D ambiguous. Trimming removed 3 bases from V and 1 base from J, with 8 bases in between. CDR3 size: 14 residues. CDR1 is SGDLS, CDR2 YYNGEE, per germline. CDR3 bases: TGTGCCAGCAGCGGACAAGTTTCTGGAAACACCATATATTTT. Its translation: CASSGQVSGNTIYF.

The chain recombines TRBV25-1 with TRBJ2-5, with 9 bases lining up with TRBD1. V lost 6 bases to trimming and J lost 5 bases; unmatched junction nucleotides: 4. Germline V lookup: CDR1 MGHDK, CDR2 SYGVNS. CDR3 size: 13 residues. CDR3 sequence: CASRQGARETQYF. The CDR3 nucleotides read TGTGCCAGCAGACAGGGGGCGCGGGAGACCCAGTACTTC.

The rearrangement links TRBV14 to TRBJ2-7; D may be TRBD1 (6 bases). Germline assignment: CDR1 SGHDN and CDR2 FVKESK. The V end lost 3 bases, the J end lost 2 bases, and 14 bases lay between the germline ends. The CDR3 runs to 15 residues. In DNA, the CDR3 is TGTGCCAGCAGCCAGGGCCGGGACAATGCCTACGAGCAGTACTTC. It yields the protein CASSQGRDNAYEQYF.

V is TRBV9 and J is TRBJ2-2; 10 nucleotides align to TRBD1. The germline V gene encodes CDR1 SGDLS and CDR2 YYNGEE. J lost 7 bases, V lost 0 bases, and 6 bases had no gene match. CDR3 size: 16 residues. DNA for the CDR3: TGTGCCAGCAGCGTAGTGACAGGGGGCTGGAACGGGGAGCTGTTTTTT. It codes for CASSVVTGGWNGELFF.

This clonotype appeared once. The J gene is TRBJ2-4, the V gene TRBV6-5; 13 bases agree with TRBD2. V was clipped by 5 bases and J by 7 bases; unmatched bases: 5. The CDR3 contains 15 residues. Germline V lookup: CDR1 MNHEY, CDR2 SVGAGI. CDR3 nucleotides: TGTGCCAGCAGTCGGACTAGCGGGGGCTGGAACATTCAGTACTTC. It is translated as CASSRTSGGWNIQYF.

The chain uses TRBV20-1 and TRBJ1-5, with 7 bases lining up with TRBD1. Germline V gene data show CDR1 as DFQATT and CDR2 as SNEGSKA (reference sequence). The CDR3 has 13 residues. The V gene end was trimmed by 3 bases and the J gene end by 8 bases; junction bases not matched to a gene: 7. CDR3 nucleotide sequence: TGCAGTGCTAGCTTGGGCACAGGGGAGCCCCAGCATTTT. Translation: CSASLGTGEPQHF.

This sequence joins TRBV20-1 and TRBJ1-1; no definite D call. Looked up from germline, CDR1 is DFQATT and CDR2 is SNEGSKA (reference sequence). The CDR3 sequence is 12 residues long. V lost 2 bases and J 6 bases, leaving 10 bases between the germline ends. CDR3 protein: CSARRWIPEAFF. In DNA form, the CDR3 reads TGCAGTGCTAGAAGGTGGATCCCTGAAGCTTTCTTT.

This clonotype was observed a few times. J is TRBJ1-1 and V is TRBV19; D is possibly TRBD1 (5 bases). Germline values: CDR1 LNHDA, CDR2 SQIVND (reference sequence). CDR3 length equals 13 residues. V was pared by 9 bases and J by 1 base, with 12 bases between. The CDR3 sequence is CASRRGGNTEAFF. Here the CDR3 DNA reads TGTGCCAGCCGCCGGGGGGGGAACACTGAAGCTTTCTTT.

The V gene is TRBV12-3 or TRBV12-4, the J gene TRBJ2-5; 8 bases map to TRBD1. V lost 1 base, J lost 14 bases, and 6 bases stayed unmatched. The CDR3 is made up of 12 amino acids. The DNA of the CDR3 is TGTGCCAGCAGTTTAGGGCCCGACAGGGGCTACTTC. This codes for CASSLGPDRGYF.

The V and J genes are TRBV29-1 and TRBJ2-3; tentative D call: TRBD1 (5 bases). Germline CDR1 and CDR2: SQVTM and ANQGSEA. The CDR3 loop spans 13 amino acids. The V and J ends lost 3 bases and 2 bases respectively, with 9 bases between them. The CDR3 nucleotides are TGCAGCGTTGAGGGCAGGGTCACAGATACGCAGTATTTT. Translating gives CSVEGRVTDTQYF.

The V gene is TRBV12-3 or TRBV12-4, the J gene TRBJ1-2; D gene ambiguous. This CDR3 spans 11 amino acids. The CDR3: CVWTKDYGYTF. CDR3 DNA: TGTGTATGGACGAAGGACTATGGCTACACCTTC.

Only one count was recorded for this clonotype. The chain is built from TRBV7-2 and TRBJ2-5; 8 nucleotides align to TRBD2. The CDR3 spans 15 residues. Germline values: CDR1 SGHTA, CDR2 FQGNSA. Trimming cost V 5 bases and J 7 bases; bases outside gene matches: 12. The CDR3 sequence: CASSPGAGGLWTQYF. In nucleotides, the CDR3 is TGTGCCAGCAGCCCCGGGGCGGGGGGTCTGTGGACCCAGTACTTC. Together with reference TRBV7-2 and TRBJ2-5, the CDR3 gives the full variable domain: GAGVSQSPSNKVTEKGKDVELRCDPISGHTALYWYRQSLGQGLEFLIYFQGNSAPDKSGLPSDRFSAERTGGSVSTLTIQRTQQEDSAVYLCASSPGAGGLWTQYFGPGTRLLVL.

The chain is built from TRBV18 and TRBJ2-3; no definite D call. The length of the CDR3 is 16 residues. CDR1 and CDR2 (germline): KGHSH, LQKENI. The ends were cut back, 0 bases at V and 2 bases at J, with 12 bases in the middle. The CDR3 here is CASSPPVNQATDTQYF. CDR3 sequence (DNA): TGTGCCAGCTCACCACCGGTCAACCAGGCCACAGATACGCAGTATTTT.

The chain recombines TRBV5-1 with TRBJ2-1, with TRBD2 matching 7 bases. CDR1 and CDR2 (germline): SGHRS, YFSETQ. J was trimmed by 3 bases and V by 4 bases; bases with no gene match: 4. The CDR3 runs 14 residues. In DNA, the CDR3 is TGCGCCAGCAGCACTGCGGGGGACTACAATGAGCAGTTCTTC. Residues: CASSTAGDYNEQFF.

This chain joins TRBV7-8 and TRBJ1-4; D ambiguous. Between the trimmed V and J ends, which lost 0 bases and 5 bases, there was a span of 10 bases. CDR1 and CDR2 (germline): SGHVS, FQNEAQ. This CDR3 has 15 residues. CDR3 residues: CASSLAGSSNEKLFF. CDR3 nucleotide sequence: TGTGCCAGCAGCTTAGCGGGGAGCTCCAATGAAAAACTGTTTTTT.

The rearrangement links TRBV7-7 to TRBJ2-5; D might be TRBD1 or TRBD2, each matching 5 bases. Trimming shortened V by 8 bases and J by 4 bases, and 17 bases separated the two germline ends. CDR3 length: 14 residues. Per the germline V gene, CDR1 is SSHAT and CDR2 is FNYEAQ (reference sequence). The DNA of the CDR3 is TGTGCCAGCGGGGTGACAGAGAGGGGAGAGACCCAGTACTTC. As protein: CASGVTERGETQYF.

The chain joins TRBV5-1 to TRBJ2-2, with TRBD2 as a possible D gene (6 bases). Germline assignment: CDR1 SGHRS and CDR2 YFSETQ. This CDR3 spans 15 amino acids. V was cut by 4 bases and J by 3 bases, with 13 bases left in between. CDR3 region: CASSTTSPYTGELFF. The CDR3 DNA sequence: TGCGCCAGCAGCACGACTAGTCCATACACCGGGGAGCTGTTTTTT.

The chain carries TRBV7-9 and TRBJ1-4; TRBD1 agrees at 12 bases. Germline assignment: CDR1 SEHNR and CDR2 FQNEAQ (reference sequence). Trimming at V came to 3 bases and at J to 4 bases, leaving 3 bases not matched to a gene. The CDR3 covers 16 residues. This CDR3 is CASSFGDRGRNEKLFF. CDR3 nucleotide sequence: TGTGCCAGCAGCTTTGGGGACAGGGGGCGTAATGAAAAACTGTTTTTT.

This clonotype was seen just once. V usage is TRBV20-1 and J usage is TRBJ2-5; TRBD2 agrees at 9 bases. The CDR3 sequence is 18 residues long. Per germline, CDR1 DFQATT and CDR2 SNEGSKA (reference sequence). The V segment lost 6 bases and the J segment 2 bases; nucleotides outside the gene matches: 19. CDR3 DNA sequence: TGCAGTGCGAGGAGGGTTACCACGGGCGGGGGGGAACAAGAGACCCAGTACTTC. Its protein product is CSARRVTTGGGEQETQYF.

CDR3 DNA: TGTGCCACCCGGTGGGGGGTCACTGAAGCTTTCTTT. Translated, it gives CATRWGVTEAFF. The chain has TRBV19 and TRBJ1-1; TRBD1 is a possible D gene (5 bases). Trimming shortened V by 10 bases and J by 4 bases, and 13 bases separated the two germline ends. This CDR3 has 12 residues. CDR1 is LNHDA, CDR2 SQIVND, per germline (reference sequence). The entire variable domain, with the rest obtained from reference TRBV19 and TRBJ1-1, is as follows: DGGITQSPKYLFRKEGQNVTLSCEQNLNHDAMYWYRQDPGQGLRLIYYSQIVNDFQKGDIAEGYSVSREKKESFPLTVTSAQKNPTAFYLCATRWGVTEAFFGQGTRLTVV.

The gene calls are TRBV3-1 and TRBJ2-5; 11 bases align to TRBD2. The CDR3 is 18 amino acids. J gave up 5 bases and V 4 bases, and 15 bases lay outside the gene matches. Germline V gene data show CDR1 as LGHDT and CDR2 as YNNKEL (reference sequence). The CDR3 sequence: CASSPLSVAGGPRETQYF. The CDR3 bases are TGTGCCAGCAGCCCCCTCTCCGTAGCGGGGGGGCCGAGGGAGACCCAGTACTTC.